The rows below give T cell receptor beta chains drawn from one sample of a study of blood T cells in healthy people across ages. TCRdb used MiXCR to reprocess the 5' RACE reads, holding one entry per CDR3 protein. Of 750,000 to 950,000 distinct CDR3 sequences listed, about a quarter are singletons. This sample was also put to use in a study of T cells of mothers and their children.

Sequencing was performed on blood. These TCRs come from a boy between 10 and 17 years old in good health. CDR3s include the opening cysteine and the closing phenylalanine or tryptophan. The order of the fields is clone size, J gene, D gene, V gene, CDR3 DNA, CDR3 protein. A D gene is named only where the DNA matches it firmly. The listing skips clone size in some rows; elsewhere it reads once, few, many or a size class.

>few|TRBJ1-2|-|TRBV19
TGTGCCAGTAATGAAGGAAAGTATGGCTACACCTTC
CASNEGKYGYTF
>-|TRBJ2-3|-|TRBV5-1
TGCGCCAGCAGCTTGACCCCCAGAGGGGTGGTCGATACGCAGTATTTT
CASSLTPRGVVDTQYF
>few|TRBJ2-7|TRBD1|TRBV30
TGTGCCTGGCATCCCGGGACAGCCTACGAGCAGTACTTC
CAWHPGTAYEQYF
>-|TRBJ2-1|-|TRBV29-1
TGCAGCGTTGGGCACATCAATGAGCAGTTCTTC
CSVGHINEQFF
>-|TRBJ2-7|-|TRBV21-1
TGTGCCAGCAGCAAATTTTATCCGGGCTTCTCTCGGAACTACGAGCAGTACTTC
CASSKFYPGFSRNYEQYF
>few|TRBJ2-7|-|TRBV28
TGTGCCAGCAGTTCAAGTCCTGCTAGCTCCTACGAGCAGTACTTC
CASSSSPASSYEQYF
>-|TRBJ1-1|TRBD1|TRBV7-9
TGTGCCAGCAGCTTAGAGTGGGACAGTGAAGCTTTCTTT
CASSLEWDSEAFF
>few|TRBJ2-4|TRBD1|TRBV9
TGTGCCAGCAGCGCCCTTGGACAGGGTTCGAACATTCAGTACTTC
CASSALGQGSNIQYF
>-|TRBJ2-5|TRBD2|TRBV5-1
TGCGCCAGCAGCTTGGTTCTAGCGGGCGCGTACCAAGAGACCCAGTACTTC
CASSLVLAGAYQETQYF
>few|TRBJ2-4|-|TRBV20-1
TGCAGTGCTAAGGACCCAGCCAAAAACATTCAGTACTTC
CSAKDPAKNIQYF
>-|TRBJ2-5|-|TRBV3-1
TGTGCCAGCAGCCACGACAGGACACAAGAGACCCAGTACTTC
CASSHDRTQETQYF
>-|TRBJ2-2|TRBD2|TRBV15
TGTGCCACCAGCAGAGAGGGACTAGCGAACACCGGGGAGCTGTTTTTT
CATSREGLANTGELFF
>many|TRBJ1-2|TRBD1|TRBV29-1
TGCAGCGTCGGGGACAGGGCGGACTATGGCTACACCTTC
CSVGDRADYGYTF
>few|TRBJ1-6|-|TRBV28
TGTGCCAGCAGTTACCCCCCAGGGATTAGGTCCTATAATTCACCCCTCCACTTT
CASSYPPGIRSYNSPLHF
>-|TRBJ1-1|-|TRBV7-3
TGTGCCAGCAGCCTAGGAGGGAAGACTGAAGCTTTCTTT
CASSLGGKTEAFF
>-|TRBJ1-2|TRBD1|TRBV5-1
TGCGCCAGCAGACCAACAGGGGATGCCGTAAACTATGGCTACACCTTC
CASRPTGDAVNYGYTF
>few|TRBJ1-2|-|TRBV10-3
TGTGCCATCAGTGAGGAGGCAGAGTCCTATGACTACACCTTC
CAISEEAESYDYTF
>few|TRBJ2-7|-|TRBV7-9
TGTGCCAGCAGCTTAGACAGTCCTTCCTACGAGCAGTACTTC
CASSLDSPSYEQYF
>-|TRBJ2-5|TRBD2|TRBV6-5
TGTGCCAGCAGACGAAATCCGGGAGGCTACGAGACCCAGTACTTC
CASRRNPGGYETQYF
>few|TRBJ2-1|TRBD1|TRBV7-9
TGTGCCAGCAGCTCCGTAAGGACAGGGGGCAATGAGCAGTTCTTC
CASSSVRTGGNEQFF
>-|TRBJ1-3|-|TRBV4-1
TGCGCCAGCAGCCATGATGAGGGGGGCGGAAACACCATATATTTT
CASSHDEGGGNTIYF
>few|TRBJ1-4|-|TRBV28
TGTGCCAGCAGGGCGTTCGCAACTAATGAAAAACTGTTTTTT
CASRAFATNEKLFF
>-|TRBJ2-2|-|TRBV5-1
TGCGCCAGCAGCTTCGGCCAATCCGGGGAGCTGTTTTTT
CASSFGQSGELFF
>-|TRBJ1-2|-|TRBV6-6
TGTGCCAGCAGTTACCGAACAGGGTCCTATGGCTACACCTTC
CASSYRTGSYGYTF
>-|TRBJ1-1|-|TRBV20-1
TGCAGTGCTCCCGAGGGCCCGACCACTGAAGCTTTCTTT
CSAPEGPTTEAFF
>-|TRBJ2-5|TRBD1|TRBV5-1
TGCGCCAGCAGCTTCCTGACCGGGACAGGTAAAGAGACCCAGTACTTC
CASSFLTGTGKETQYF
>-|TRBJ2-5|-|TRBV2
TGTGCCAGCAGCGCAGACGGGAACCAAGAGACCCAGTACTTC
CASSADGNQETQYF